This paragraph reports one TCR beta chain. This clonotype was observed at least ten times. The specificity of this receptor is unknown. No quality values exist for individual bases; no much larger clone is one base distant. TCR beta CDR3 regions were amplified from RNA transcripts. For the first round of RT-PCR on the TCR CDR3, the HTBI primer set was used together with the Qiagen OneStep RT-PCR kit. A second multiplex PCR round built the libraries, followed by size selection and purification. Libraries were sequenced paired-end with 100 bp reads on an Illumina HiSeq2000. Turning to the authors' computational methods: SOAPnuke was used to process the raw data, throwing out any read that contained adapters or uncalled bases, had a mean Phred below 15, or lacked an exact constant-primer or identifier match. High-quality paired reads were merged with COPE v1.2.5, and unique nucleotide sequences were defined as clonotypes. MiTCR v1.1 was used to align the clonotypes against IMGT TRBV, TRBD and TRBJ reference segments. Only V-J combinations with frequency above 0.0001, covering approximately 99% of repertoires, were analysed. A TCS score was defined as the ratio between F50 (clonal expansion) and ExV (chaos), using BLOSUM62-based TCRdist between CDR3 peptides within each V-J. Welch's t-statistics and random forest reduced around 550 V-J features to some 14, which were used in a naive Bayes classifier (R e1071). Using fastp trimming at Q25 and MiXCR clonotype assembly, TCRdb reanalyzed the public sequencing data and kept in-frame beta chains. Rows are combined by CDR3 protein, so each entry shows the most common genes and DNA. What appears here as the V and J calls and clone size reflects TCRdb's work, not the paper's. The sample table records over 500,000 distinct CDR3 sequences; under 20% of these occur just once. 15% to 20% of the sample is in the top ten clones.

From a lookup of the germline V gene (reference sequence), CDR1 and CDR2 are DFQATT and SNEGSKA. The CDR3 contains 14 residues, cysteine and phenylalanine counted. CDR3 DNA is the only sequence kept; it has 42 bases, read in frame from the first base. V drops 0 bases and J drops 7 bases, leaving 15 bases in between. The record originates from a study of T cells in Graves' hyperthyroidism and ophthalmopathy (dated by TCRdb to the late 2010s). About the study as a whole: Peripheral blood was collected at initial diagnosis, before any treatment. To identify distinguishing TCR V-J signatures, a discovery cohort of 100 or so patients was used, comprising fewer than 45 with Graves' ophthalmopathy and 57 with stable Graves' hyperthyroidism. Whether ophthalmopathy could be predicted prospectively was tested in an independent validation cohort made up of roughly 19 hyperthyroidism patients plus 17 patients who later progressed to ophthalmopathy. The roughly 100 discovery patients were randomly split 7:3 into training and test sets. The study also compared thyroid tissue and blood T-cell repertoires from 5 to 7 Graves' hyperthyroidism patients. After sampling, hyperthyroidism patients received methimazole starting at 30 mg daily, and ophthalmopathy patients received high-dose intravenous methylprednisolone. According to the paper, TCR Vbeta CDR3 sequencing was carried out on 135 peripheral blood samples, which came from approximately 41 ophthalmopathy, fewer than 80 hyperthyroidism and about 17 progressor patients. General study outcomes and caveats: In validation, progression to ophthalmopathy was predicted by the model with almost 71% sensitivity and around 75% specificity, a median of 6.5 months before onset. In cross-validation, a model built on a 13 V-J signature told ophthalmopathy apart from stable hyperthyroidism with under 90% sensitivity and 81% to 82% specificity, and in testing the same model reached 80%/75%. Most expanded thyroid clonotypes (frequency above 0.001) were also detected in blood, a finding suggesting that blood repertoires may reflect thyroid immune responses. Sample size was not statistically predetermined, and blinding of investigators to group allocation was not performed.

Ophthalmopathy patients had moderately to severely active disease, Clinical Activity Score of at least 3, NOSPECS grade of at least 4, and duration under 3 months. Patients with uncontrolled infections, other autoimmune diseases, pregnancy or lactation were excluded. Clinical symptoms, serum thyroxine and TRAb, thyroid ultrasound, and orbital computed tomography formed the basis for the diagnoses. PBMCs were isolated from more than 8 ml of fresh peripheral blood by Ficoll-Paque density gradient centrifugation. Total RNA was extracted with Trizol reagent, and quality was checked on an Agilent 2100 Bioanalyzer.

The chain joins TRBV20-1 to TRBJ1-2; no D gene call is confident. The TCR originated in a woman aged 18-29 years with Graves' ophthalmopathy. Sequencing was carried out using blood. The CDR3 amino acid sequence is: CSARDSTERSGYTF. Here is the DNA: TGCAGTGCTAGAGATAGCACAGAAAGGTCTGGCTACACCTTC.